These 23 T cell receptor beta chains share one sample of origin, sequenced in a study of T-cell memory formation after mild COVID-19. TCRdb processed the 5' RACE reads anew with MiXCR; each CDR3 protein has one entry. Here the sample spans roughly 560,000 distinct CDR3 sequences, roughly 21% being singletons. Sequenced input: PBMCs or a T cell subset sorted from them (not recorded which). These receptors were collected from an adult woman who had mild COVID-19 (a few samples of this study predate the infection). Cell type and time point are not known.

This sequence joins TRBV7-8 and TRBJ2-1; D is ambiguous. CDR3 length equals 16 residues. Trimming took 4 bases from V and 0 from J, leaving 13 bases between them. Germline V gene sequence: CDR1 SGHVS, CDR2 FQNEAQ. CDR3 in DNA: TGTGCCAGCAGCTCCGAACGGGCTCCCTCCTACAATGAGCAGTTCTTC. This codes for CASSSERAPSYNEQFF.

This clonotype appeared many times. This sequence joins TRBV7-8 and TRBJ2-7; a possible D gene is TRBD1 (6 bases). Germline V CDR1 and CDR2: SGHVS, FQNEAQ. CDR3 length: 15 amino acids. Trimming pared 6 bases from V and 4 bases from J, leaving 19 bases between. The DNA of the CDR3 is TGTGCCAGCAGATCCGCAGGGGTTACTTTTTACGAGCAGTACTTC. Residues: CASRSAGVTFYEQYF.

The table lists this clonotype with many counts. This rearrangement joins TRBV6-1 to TRBJ2-5; no clear D. This CDR3 spans 13 amino acids. The V end was cut by 6 bases, the J end by 4 bases, with 12 bases between. The germline gives CDR1 MNHNS, CDR2 SASEGT. The CDR3 region is CASRISEIETQYF. In DNA form, the CDR3 reads TGTGCCAGCAGGATTTCGGAGATAGAGACCCAGTACTTC.

This sequence joins TRBV6-5 and TRBJ1-2; D perhaps matches TRBD1 (5 bases). Per the germline V gene, CDR1 is MNHEY and CDR2 is SVGAGI. Trimming shortened V by 2 bases and J by 4 bases, and 17 bases separated the two germline ends. The CDR3 is 16 residues long. CDR3 region: CASSYGDVGGGYGYTF. The CDR3 nucleotides read TGTGCCAGCAGTTACGGGGACGTTGGGGGGGGCTATGGCTACACCTTC.

This clonotype was counted between two and nine times. The chain recombines TRBV6-5 with TRBJ2-1, with 8 bases that match TRBD1. Germline-derived CDR1 and CDR2 are MNHEY and SVGAGI. Trimming at V came to 7 bases and at J to 4 bases, leaving 6 bases not matched to a gene. This CDR3 comprises 14 residues. The CDR3 loop is CASMDRAGYNEQFF. The CDR3 nucleotides read TGTGCCAGCATGGACAGGGCGGGGTACAATGAGCAGTTCTTC.

The rearrangement joins TRBV6-2 or TRBV6-3 to TRBJ2-5; 8 bases match TRBD2. With V trimmed by 10 bases and J by 3 bases, 13 bases remained unmatched. CDR3 length: 15 amino acids. The germline gives CDR1 MNHEY, CDR2 SVGEGT. The CDR3 region is CATPLRTSCKETQYF. The CDR3 DNA follows: TGTGCCACCCCCCTCAGGACTAGCTGTAAAGAGACCCAGTACTTC.

V gene TRBV5-1 combines with J gene TRBJ2-3; 8 bases map to TRBD2. CDR3 size: 15 residues. With 4 bases clipped from V and 2 bases from J, the junction kept 6 bases outside the gene matches. Per the germline V gene, CDR1 is SGHRS and CDR2 is YFSETQ. CDR3 nucleotide sequence: TGCGCCAGCAGCAGGGCTAGCGGGTACACAGATACGCAGTATTTT. Translation: CASSRASGYTDTQYF.

The chain is built from TRBV6-6 and TRBJ2-7; D call uncertain. This CDR3 is built from 12 residues. V was shortened by 11 bases and J by 0 bases, with 11 bases between the two germline ends. From germline, CDR1 is MNHNY and CDR2 SVGAGI (reference sequence). As DNA, the CDR3 is TGTGCCGTCGCAGGTAGCTCCTACGAGCAGTACTTC. Protein product: CAVAGSSYEQYF.

This clonotype was picked up a small number of times. The chain couples TRBV20-1 to TRBJ2-5, with 9 bases aligning to TRBD2. Trimming removed 3 bases from V and 5 bases from J; junction bases left unmatched: 7. Germline assignment: CDR1 DFQATT and CDR2 SNEGSKA (reference sequence). This CDR3 region has 14 residues. DNA of the CDR3: TGCAGTGCTAGTGGGCGGGAGGGCCTGGAGACCCAGTACTTC. Amino acids: CSASGREGLETQYF.

This clonotype was detected only a few times. The chain is built from TRBV28 and TRBJ2-1; 7 nucleotides agree with TRBD2. The V segment lost 6 bases and the J segment 1 base; nucleotides outside the gene matches: 9. This CDR3 contains 16 residues. Germline assignment: CDR1 MDHEN and CDR2 SYDVKM. For the CDR3, the DNA is TGTGCCAGCAGCTCATGGGCTAGCGGATCCTACAATGAGCAGTTCTTC. The encoded protein is CASSSWASGSYNEQFF.

This clonotype was observed a single time. J is TRBJ2-1 and V is TRBV6-6; 7 bases are shared with TRBD2. With 0 bases clipped from V and 7 bases from J, the junction kept 9 bases outside the gene matches. This CDR3 contains 16 residues. The germline V gene has CDR1 MNHNY and CDR2 SVGAGI (reference sequence). CDR3 bases: TGTGCCAGCAGTTACTCGGTGGCGGGAGAGGGGAATGAGCAGTTCTTC. It codes for CASSYSVAGEGNEQFF.

This sequence joins TRBV6-2 or TRBV6-3 and TRBJ1-2; D ambiguous. Trimming shortened V by 6 bases and J by 5 bases, and 7 bases separated the two germline ends. The CDR3 spans 11 residues. Germline V lookup: CDR1 MNHEY, CDR2 SVGEGT. The CDR3 region has the DNA TGTGCCAGCAGCGACCGATATGGCTACACCTTC. Its translation: CASSDRYGYTF.

This chain connects TRBV29-1 to TRBJ2-7; weak D call: TRBD1 (6 bases). CDR1 is SQVTM and CDR2 is ANQGSEA in the germline V gene. V was cut by 6 bases and J by 0 bases, with 18 bases left in between. The CDR3 spans 15 residues. The CDR3 bases are TGCAGCGTCCTTAGCCGGACAGCGTCCTCCTACGAGCAGTACTTC. It yields the protein CSVLSRTASSYEQYF.

This clonotype was seen a handful of times. The chain is built from TRBV7-3 and TRBJ2-1, with 8 nucleotides matching TRBD1. Germline lookup yields CDR1 SGHTA and CDR2 FQGTGA. There are 14 residues in the CDR3. With V trimmed by 5 bases and J by 5 bases, 5 bases remained unmatched. Here the CDR3 DNA reads TGTGCCAGCAGCATAGGGACAGGTAACAATGAGCAGTTCTTC. This encodes CASSIGTGNNEQFF.

A few counts support this clonotype. The chain links TRBV30 to TRBJ2-2; weak D call: TRBD2 (6 bases). The CDR3 covers 13 residues. V gave up 7 bases and J gave up 5 bases, with 14 bases separating them. CDR1 is GTSNPN and CDR2 is SVGIG in the germline V gene (reference sequence). The DNA for the CDR3 is TGTGCCTCCCGACTAGTAGAGACCGGGGAGCTGTTTTTT. Its translation is CASRLVETGELFF.

The table lists this clonotype with a few counts. V is TRBV2 and J is TRBJ2-7; perhaps TRBD1 as D (6 bases). Germline V CDR1 and CDR2: SNHLY, FYNNEI. The V gene lost 5 bases and the J gene lost 7 bases, with 12 bases spanning the gap. The CDR3 contains 12 residues. This CDR3 reads CASSTQGIEQYF. DNA for the CDR3: TGTGCCAGCAGTACCCAGGGGATAGAGCAGTACTTC.

This clonotype was picked up a small number of times. The chain has TRBV10-3 and TRBJ1-1; TRBD1 matches 7 bases. Germline CDR1 and CDR2: ENHRY and SYGVKD. The CDR3 is made up of 14 amino acids. J was trimmed by 7 bases and V by 6 bases; bases with no gene match: 11. Here the CDR3 DNA reads TGTGCCATCAGCGGAGGGGGCGCCCGGAATGAAGCTTTCTTT. This gives the protein CAISGGGARNEAFF.

The chain combines TRBV14 with TRBJ2-1; D is ambiguous. In germline, CDR1 is SGHDN, CDR2 FVKESK. V was cut by 8 bases and J by 4 bases, with 18 bases left in between. This CDR3 is built from 15 residues. The CDR3 loop reads CASQKLSRTYNEQFF. CDR3 in DNA: TGTGCCAGCCAGAAACTATCGAGAACTTACAATGAGCAGTTCTTC.

The rearrangement uses TRBV12-3 or TRBV12-4 and TRBJ2-2; 10 bases align to TRBD1. V shed 6 bases, J shed 0 bases, and the junction held 7 bases outside the gene matches. The CDR3 spans 17 residues. CDR3 in DNA: TGTGCCAGCAGCCCGACCGGGACAGGGGCGAACACCGGGGAGCTGTTTTTT. It encodes CASSPTGTGANTGELFF.

The chain couples TRBV5-4 to TRBJ2-3, with D perhaps assigned TRBD1 or TRBD2 (5 bases each). The CDR3 loop spans 15 amino acids. CDR1 is SGHNT, CDR2 YYREEE, per germline (reference sequence). V was pared by 3 bases and J by 6 bases, with 17 bases between. CDR3: CASSSGGGPTDTQYF. CDR3 DNA sequence: TGTGCCAGCAGCTCCGGTGGGGGACCTACGGATACGCAGTATTTT.

The gene calls are TRBV20-1 and TRBJ2-5; 14 bases map to TRBD2. J gave up 4 bases and V 1 base, and 20 bases lay outside the gene matches. This CDR3 is built from 21 residues. Germline V CDR1 and CDR2: DFQATT, SNEGSKA (reference sequence). The CDR3 DNA follows: TGCAGTGCTAGAGCAACGATCCGACTAGCGGGAGGGCCACAAGGGGCAGAGACCCAGTACTTC. It translates to CSARATIRLAGGPQGAETQYF.

The chain has TRBV18 and TRBJ2-5; TRBD2 matches at 12 bases. The germline gives CDR1 KGHSH, CDR2 LQKENI. The V gene end was trimmed by 9 bases and the J gene end by 2 bases; junction bases not matched to a gene: 10. This CDR3 is built from 16 residues. This chain's CDR3 is CASRGGLAGLQETQYF. CDR3 nucleotides: TGTGCCAGTAGGGGTGGACTAGCGGGACTTCAAGAGACCCAGTACTTC.

The chain couples TRBV19 to TRBJ2-1; D gene unclear. V dropped 0 bases and J dropped 4 bases, with 7 bases sitting between them. This CDR3 has 14 amino acids. Looked up from germline, CDR1 is LNHDA and CDR2 is SQIVND (reference sequence). CDR3 residues: CASSIDHRYNEQFF. CDR3 DNA sequence: TGTGCCAGTAGTATAGATCATAGGTACAATGAGCAGTTCTTC.